This T cell receptor (beta chain) was recorded in a study of T cells in Graves' hyperthyroidism and ophthalmopathy. RNA transcripts provided the source from which TCR beta CDR3 regions were amplified. Using the HTBI primer set, a first-round RT-PCR was run on the TCR CDR3. In TCRdb, the multiplex PCR reads were re-called with MiXCR into one record per CDR3 protein. Of more than 500,000 distinct CDR3 sequences listed, about a sixth are singletons. Germline V gene lookup returns CDR1 SGHTA and CDR2 FQGNSA. With 5 bases clipped from V and 3 bases from J, the junction kept 7 bases outside the gene matches. The CDR3 runs 14 residues. This clonotype was picked up a small number of times. Its target is unknown. Study-level results: Model-based prediction identified ophthalmopathy a median around 6.5 months prior to its onset.

The rearrangement links TRBV7-2 to TRBJ2-7; 7 nucleotides line up with TRBD2. Sequenced sample: blood. This TCR came from a young woman with Graves' hyperthyroidism. In DNA, the CDR3 is TGTGCCAGCAGCCAAGGACTAGAGGGCTACGAGCAGTACTTC. Amino acid sequence: CASSQGLEGYEQYF. The full variable domain, completed using reference TRBV7-2 and TRBJ2-7, is GAGVSQSPSNKVTEKGKDVELRCDPISGHTALYWYRQSLGQGLEFLIYFQGNSAPDKSGLPSDRFSAERTGGSVSTLTIQRTQQEDSAVYLCASSQGLEGYEQYFGPGTRLTVT.